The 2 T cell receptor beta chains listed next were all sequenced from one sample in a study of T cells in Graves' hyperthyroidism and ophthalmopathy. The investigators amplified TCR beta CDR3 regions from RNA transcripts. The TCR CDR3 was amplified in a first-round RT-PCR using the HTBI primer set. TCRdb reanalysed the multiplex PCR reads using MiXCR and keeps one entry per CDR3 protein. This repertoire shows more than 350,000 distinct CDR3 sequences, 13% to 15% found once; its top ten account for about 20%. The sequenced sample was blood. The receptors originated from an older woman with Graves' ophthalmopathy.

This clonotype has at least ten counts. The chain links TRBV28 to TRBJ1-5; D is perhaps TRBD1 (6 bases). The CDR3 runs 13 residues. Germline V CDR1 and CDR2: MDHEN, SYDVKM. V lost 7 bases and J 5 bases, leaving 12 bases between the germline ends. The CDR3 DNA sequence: TGTGCCAGCACCAACAGGGTGCATCAGCCCCAGCATTTT. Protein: CASTNRVHQPQHF.

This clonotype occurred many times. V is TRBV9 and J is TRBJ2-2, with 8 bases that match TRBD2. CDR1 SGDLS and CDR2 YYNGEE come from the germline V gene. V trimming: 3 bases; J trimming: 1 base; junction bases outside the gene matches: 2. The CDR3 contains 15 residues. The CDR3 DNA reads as TGTGCCAGCAGCGGGACTAGCCGGAACACCGGGGAGCTGTTTTTT. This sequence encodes CASSGTSRNTGELFF.